This T cell receptor beta chain derives from a study of T-cell memory formation after mild COVID-19. Overall study context: The TCR clusters were mostly specific to one donor. Study conclusions and caveats: Some clones that responded were present in memory (sampled pre-infection), which suggests cross-reactive memory joined. Whether second-wave clones peaking at day 37 were SARS-CoV-2 specific went unconfirmed.

UMIs and sample barcodes were carried by the TCR alpha and TCR beta cDNA libraries that 5'RACE produced using constant-segment primers. From the 5' RACE reads, TCRdb called clonotypes with MiXCR, one entry per CDR3 protein. The sample consists of about 600,000 distinct CDR3 sequences, less than 25% of them appearing once. As concerns this clonotype: Antigen unknown.

CDR1 and CDR2 from the germline V gene are SEHNR and FQNEAQ (reference sequence). Trimming cost V 5 bases and J 7 bases; bases outside gene matches: 9. The CDR3 is 15 residues long. The V gene is TRBV7-9, the J gene TRBJ2-1; 9 nucleotides line up with TRBD2. The receptor comes from an adult woman who had mild COVID-19 (a few samples of this study predate the infection). Cell type and time point are not known. Sequencing was performed on PBMCs or a T cell subset sorted from them (not recorded which). CDR3 residues: CASSRGGAPGNEQFF. The CDR3 DNA is TGTGCCAGCAGCCGCGGGGGGGCTCCCGGGAATGAGCAGTTCTTC.